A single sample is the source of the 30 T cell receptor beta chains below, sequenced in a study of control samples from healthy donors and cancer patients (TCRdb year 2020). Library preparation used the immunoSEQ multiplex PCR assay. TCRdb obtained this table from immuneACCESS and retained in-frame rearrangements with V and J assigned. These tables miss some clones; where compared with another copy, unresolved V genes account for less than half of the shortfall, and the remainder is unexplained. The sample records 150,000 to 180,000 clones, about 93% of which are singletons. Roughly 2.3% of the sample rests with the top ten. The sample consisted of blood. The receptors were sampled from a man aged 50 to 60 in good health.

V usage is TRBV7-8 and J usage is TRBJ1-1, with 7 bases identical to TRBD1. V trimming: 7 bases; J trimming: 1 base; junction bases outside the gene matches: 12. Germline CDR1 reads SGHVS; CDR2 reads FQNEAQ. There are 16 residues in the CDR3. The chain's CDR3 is CASTSRRDSPNTEAFF. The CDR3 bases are TGTGCCAGCACTAGCAGACGGGACAGCCCGAACACTGAAGCTTTCTTT. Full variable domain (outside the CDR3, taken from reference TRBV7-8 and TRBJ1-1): GAGVSQSPRYKVAKRGQDVALRCDPISGHVSLFWYQQALGQGPEFLTYFQNEAQLDKSGLPSDRFFAERPEGSVSTLKIQRTQQEDSAVYLCASTSRRDSPNTEAFFGQGTRLTVV.

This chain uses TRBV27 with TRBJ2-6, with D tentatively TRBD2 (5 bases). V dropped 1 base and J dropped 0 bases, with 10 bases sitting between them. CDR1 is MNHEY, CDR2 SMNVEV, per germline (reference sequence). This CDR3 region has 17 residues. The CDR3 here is CASSLFRDSSGANVLTF. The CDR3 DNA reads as TGTGCCAGCAGTTTATTTCGGGATTCCTCTGGGGCCAACGTCCTGACTTTC.

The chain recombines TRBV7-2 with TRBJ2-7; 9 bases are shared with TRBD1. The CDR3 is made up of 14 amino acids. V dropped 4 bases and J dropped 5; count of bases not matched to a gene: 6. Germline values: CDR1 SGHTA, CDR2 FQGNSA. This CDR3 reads CASSSRDRVHEQYF. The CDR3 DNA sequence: TGTGCCAGCAGCTCCCGGGACAGGGTCCACGAGCAGTACTTC.

As DNA, the CDR3 is TGTGCCAGCAGTTACTCTACACTAGCGGGCAATGAGCAGTTCTTC. As protein: CASSYSTLAGNEQFF. The J gene is TRBJ2-1, the V gene TRBV6-5; 9 nucleotides align to TRBD2. The germline CDR1 and CDR2 sequences are MNHEY and SVGAGI. There are 15 residues in the CDR3. J was trimmed by 6 bases and V by 0 bases; bases with no gene match: 3.

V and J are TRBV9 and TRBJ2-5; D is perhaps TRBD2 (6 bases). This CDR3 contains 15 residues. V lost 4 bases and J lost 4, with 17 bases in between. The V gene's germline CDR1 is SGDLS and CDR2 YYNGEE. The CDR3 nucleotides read TGTGCCAGCAGCCTTCCTTCGGCGGGACGAGAGACCCAGTACTTC. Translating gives CASSLPSAGRETQYF. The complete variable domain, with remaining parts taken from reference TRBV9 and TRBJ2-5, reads DSGVTQTPKHLITATGQRVTLRCSPRSGDLSVYWYQQSLDQGLQFLIQYYNGEERAKGNILERFSAQQFPDLHSELNLSSLELGDSALYFCASSLPSAGRETQYFGPGTRLLVL.

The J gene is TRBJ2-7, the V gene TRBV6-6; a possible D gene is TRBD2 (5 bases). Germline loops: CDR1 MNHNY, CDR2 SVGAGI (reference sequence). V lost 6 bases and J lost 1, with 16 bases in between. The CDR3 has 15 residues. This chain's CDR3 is CASRGPGLNSYEQYF. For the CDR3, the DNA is TGTGCCAGCAGAGGGCCAGGACTGAATTCCTACGAGCAGTACTTC.

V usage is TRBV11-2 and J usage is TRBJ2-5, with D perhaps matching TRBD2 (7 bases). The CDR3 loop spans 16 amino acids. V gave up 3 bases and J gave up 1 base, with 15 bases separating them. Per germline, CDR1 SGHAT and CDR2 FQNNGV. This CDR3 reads CASSLGQGRVQETQYF. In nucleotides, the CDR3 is TGTGCCAGCAGCTTGGGGCAGGGGAGGGTCCAAGAGACCCAGTACTTC.

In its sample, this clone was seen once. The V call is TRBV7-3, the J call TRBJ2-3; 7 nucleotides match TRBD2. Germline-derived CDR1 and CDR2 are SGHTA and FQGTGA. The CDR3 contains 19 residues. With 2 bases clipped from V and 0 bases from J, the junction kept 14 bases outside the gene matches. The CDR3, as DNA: TGTGCCAGCAGCTTAGTTGCGGGAGCCGGAGGGCTGAGCACAGATACGCAGTATTTT. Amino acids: CASSLVAGAGGLSTDTQYF.

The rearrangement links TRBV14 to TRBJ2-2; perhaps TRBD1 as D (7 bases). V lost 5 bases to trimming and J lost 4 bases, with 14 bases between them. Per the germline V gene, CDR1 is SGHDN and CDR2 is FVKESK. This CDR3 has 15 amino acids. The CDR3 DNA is TGTGCCAGCAGCTCAGGGGGAGGAGGCACCGGGGAGCTGTTTTTT. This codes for CASSSGGGGTGELFF.

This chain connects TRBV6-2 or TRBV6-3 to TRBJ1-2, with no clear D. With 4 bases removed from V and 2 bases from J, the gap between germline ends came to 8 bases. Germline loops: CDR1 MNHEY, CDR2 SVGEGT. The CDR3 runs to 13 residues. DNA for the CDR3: TGTGCCAGCAGTTTGGGGAGAAACTATGGCTACACCTTC. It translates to CASSLGRNYGYTF.

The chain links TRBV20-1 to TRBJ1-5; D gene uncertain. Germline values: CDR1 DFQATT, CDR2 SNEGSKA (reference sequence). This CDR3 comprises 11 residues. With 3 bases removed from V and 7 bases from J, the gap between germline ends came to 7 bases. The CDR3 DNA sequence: TGCAGTGCTAGCGGTGAACAGCCCCAGCATTTT. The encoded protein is CSASGEQPQHF.

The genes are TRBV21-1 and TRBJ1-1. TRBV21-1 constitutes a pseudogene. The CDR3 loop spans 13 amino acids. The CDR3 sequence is CASSKSRNTEAFF. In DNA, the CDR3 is TGTGCCAGCAGCAAGTCTCGGAACACTGAAGCTTTCTTT.

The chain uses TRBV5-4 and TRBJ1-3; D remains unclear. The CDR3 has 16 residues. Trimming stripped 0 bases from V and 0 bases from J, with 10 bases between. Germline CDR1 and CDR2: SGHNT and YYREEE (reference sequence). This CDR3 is CASSLAGAFSGNTIYF. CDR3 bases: TGTGCCAGCAGCTTGGCCGGCGCCTTCTCTGGAAACACCATATATTTT.

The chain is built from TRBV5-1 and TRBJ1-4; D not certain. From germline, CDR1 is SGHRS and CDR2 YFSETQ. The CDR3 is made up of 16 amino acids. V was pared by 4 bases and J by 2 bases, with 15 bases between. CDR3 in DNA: TGCGCCAGCAGCCCGCAAGGGTCGGGCACTAATGAAAAACTGTTTTTT. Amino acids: CASSPQGSGTNEKLFF.

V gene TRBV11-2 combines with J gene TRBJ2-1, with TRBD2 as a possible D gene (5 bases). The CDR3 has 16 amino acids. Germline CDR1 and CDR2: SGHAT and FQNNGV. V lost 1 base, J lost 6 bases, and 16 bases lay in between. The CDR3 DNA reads TGTGCCAGCAGCTTAGGCCGCGTGTGGAGCGGCAATGAGCAGTTCTTC. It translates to CASSLGRVWSGNEQFF.

As DNA, the CDR3 is TGTGCCAGCAGCTTAGACAGGGGGCAGAACTCTGGAAACACCATATATTTT. Translation gives CASSLDRGQNSGNTIYF. V and J are TRBV7-2 and TRBJ1-3, with 9 bases identical to TRBD1. Germline values: CDR1 SGHTA, CDR2 FQGNSA. J was trimmed by 0 bases and V by 1 base; bases with no gene match: 4. The CDR3 contains 17 residues.

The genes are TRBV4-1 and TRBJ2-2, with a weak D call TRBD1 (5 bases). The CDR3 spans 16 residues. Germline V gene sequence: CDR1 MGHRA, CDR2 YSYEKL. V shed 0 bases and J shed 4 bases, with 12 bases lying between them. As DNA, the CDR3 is TGCGCCAGCAGCCAAGATCCCGGACACCTCACCGGGGAGCTGTTTTTT. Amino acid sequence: CASSQDPGHLTGELFF.

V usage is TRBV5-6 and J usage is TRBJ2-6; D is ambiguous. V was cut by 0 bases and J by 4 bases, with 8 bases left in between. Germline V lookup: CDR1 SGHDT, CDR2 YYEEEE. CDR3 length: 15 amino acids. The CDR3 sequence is CASSLGAMGANVLTF. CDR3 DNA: TGTGCCAGCAGCTTGGGAGCTATGGGGGCCAACGTCCTGACTTTC. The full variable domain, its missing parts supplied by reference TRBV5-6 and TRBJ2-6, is DAGVTQSPTHLIKTRGQQVTLRCSPKSGHDTVSWYQQALGQGPQFIFQYYEEEERQRGNFPDRFSGHQFPNYSSELNVNALLLGDSALYLCASSLGAMGANVLTFGAGSRLTVL.

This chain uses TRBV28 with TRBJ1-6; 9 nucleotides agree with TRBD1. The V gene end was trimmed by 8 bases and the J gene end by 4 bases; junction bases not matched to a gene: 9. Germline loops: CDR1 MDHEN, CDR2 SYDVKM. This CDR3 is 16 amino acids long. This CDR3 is CASVPGQGRYNSPLHF. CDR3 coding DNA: TGTGCCAGCGTCCCGGGACAGGGTCGGTATAATTCACCCCTCCACTTT.

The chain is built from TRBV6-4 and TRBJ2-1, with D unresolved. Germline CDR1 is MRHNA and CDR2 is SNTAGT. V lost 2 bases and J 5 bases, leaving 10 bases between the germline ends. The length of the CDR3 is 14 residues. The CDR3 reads CASSDGTRNNEQFF. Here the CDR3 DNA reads TGTGCCAGCAGTGACGGAACGCGAAACAATGAGCAGTTCTTC.

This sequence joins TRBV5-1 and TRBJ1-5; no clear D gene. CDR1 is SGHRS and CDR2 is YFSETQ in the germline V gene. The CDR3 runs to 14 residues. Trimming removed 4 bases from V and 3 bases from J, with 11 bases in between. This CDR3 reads CASSPHGDNQPQHF. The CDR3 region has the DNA TGCGCCAGCAGCCCCCACGGGGACAATCAGCCCCAGCATTTT.

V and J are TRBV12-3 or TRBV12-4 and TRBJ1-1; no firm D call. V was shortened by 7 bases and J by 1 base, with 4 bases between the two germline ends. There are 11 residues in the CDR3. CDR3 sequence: CASTGNTEAFF. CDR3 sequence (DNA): TGTGCCAGCACGGGGAACACTGAAGCTTTCTTT.

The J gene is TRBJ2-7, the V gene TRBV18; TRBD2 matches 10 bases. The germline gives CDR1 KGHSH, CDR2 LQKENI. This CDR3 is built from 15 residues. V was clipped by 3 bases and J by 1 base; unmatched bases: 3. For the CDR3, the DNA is TGTGCCAGCTCACCCGGGACTAGCGTTTCCTACGAGCAGTACTTC. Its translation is CASSPGTSVSYEQYF.

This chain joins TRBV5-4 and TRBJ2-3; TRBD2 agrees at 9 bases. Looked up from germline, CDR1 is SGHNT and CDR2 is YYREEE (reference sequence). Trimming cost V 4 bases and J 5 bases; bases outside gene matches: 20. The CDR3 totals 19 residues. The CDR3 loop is CASSLLGLASLSGIDTQYF. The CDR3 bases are TGTGCCAGCAGCCTATTAGGACTAGCGAGTTTGTCGGGGATAGATACGCAGTATTTT. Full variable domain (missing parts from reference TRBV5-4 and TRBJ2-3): ETGVTQSPTHLIKTRGQQVTLRCSSQSGHNTVSWYQQALGQGPQFIFQYYREEENGRGNFPPRFSGLQFPNYSSELNVNALELDDSALYLCASSLLGLASLSGIDTQYFGPGTRLTVL.

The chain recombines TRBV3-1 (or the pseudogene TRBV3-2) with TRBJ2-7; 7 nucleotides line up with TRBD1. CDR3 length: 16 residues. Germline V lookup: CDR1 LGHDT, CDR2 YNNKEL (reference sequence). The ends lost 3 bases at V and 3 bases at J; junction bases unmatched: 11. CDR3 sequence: CASSQRQGPLGYEQYF. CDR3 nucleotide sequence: TGTGCCAGCAGCCAGAGACAGGGACCCCTCGGCTACGAGCAGTACTTC.

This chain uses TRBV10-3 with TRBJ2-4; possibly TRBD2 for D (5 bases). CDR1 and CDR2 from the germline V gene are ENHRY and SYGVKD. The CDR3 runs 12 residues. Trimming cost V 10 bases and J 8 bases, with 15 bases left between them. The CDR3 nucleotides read TGTGCCACCAGCCCTAGCCGGGACATTCAGTACTTC. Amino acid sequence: CATSPSRDIQYF.

This chain's CDR3 is CASSFRGLAGNRREYEQYF. The CDR3 DNA is TGTGCCAGCAGCTTCCGGGGACTAGCGGGAAACCGGAGAGAATACGAGCAGTACTTC. The rearrangement joins TRBV11-2 to TRBJ2-7; TRBD2 matches 13 bases. The germline CDR1 and CDR2 sequences are SGHAT and FQNNGV. This CDR3 has 19 residues. J was trimmed by 4 bases and V by 3 bases; bases with no gene match: 15.

The CDR3 is CASMVQGVREQYF. The CDR3 DNA reads as TGTGCCAGCATGGTACAGGGGGTCCGCGAGCAGTACTTC. The chain recombines TRBV6-5 with TRBJ2-7; 8 nucleotides match TRBD1. Germline V lookup: CDR1 MNHEY, CDR2 SVGAGI. Unmatched junction bases numbered 8, after V lost 7 bases and J lost 6 bases. The CDR3 is 13 amino acids.

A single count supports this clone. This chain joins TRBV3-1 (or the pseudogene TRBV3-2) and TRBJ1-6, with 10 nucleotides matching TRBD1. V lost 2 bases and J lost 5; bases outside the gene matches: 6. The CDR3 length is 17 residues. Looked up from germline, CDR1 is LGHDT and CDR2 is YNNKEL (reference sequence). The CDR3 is CASSQMGQGLNNSPLHF. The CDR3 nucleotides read TGTGCCAGCAGCCAAATGGGACAGGGGCTAAATAATTCACCCCTCCACTTT.

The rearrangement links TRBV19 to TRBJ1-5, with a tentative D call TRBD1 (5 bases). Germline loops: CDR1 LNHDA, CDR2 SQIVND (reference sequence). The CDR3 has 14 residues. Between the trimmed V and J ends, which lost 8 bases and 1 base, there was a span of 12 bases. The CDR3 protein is CASLRDGSNQPQHF. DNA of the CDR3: TGTGCCAGTCTCCGGGACGGGAGCAATCAGCCCCAGCATTTT.